Shown below are 31 T cell receptor beta chains from a single sample sequenced in a study of T-cell reconstitution after alpha-beta-depleted transplantation in children. As it was prepared, the TCRbeta library received unique molecular identifiers. TCRdb itself ran the PCR reads through MiXCR, one entry per CDR3 protein. The table records hundreds of thousands of distinct CDR3 sequences, roughly an eighth of them present only once. This specimen was PBMCs from the stem cell graft donor, taken from the stem cell graft. The receptors were gathered from a human donor who donated a stem cell graft to a child with combined immunodeficiency.

This clonotype was recorded at least ten times. The gene calls are TRBV6-2 or TRBV6-3 and TRBJ2-3; D is perhaps TRBD1 or TRBD2 (5 bases each). This CDR3 spans 13 amino acids. Per germline, CDR1 MNHEY and CDR2 SVGEGT. Trimming took 7 bases from V and 0 from J, leaving 8 bases between them. CDR3 in DNA: TGTGCCAGCACGGGACGAAGCACAGATACGCAGTATTTT. This codes for CASTGRSTDTQYF.

This chain uses TRBV5-1 with TRBJ2-2; 7 bases agree with TRBD2. This CDR3 has 13 residues. J was trimmed by 7 bases and V by 2 bases; bases with no gene match: 2. CDR1 and CDR2 (germline): SGHRS, YFSETQ. The CDR3 nucleotides are TGCGCCAGCAGCTTTACTAGCGACGGGGAGCTGTTTTTT. Translating it yields CASSFTSDGELFF.

This clonotype has just a few counts. The chain carries TRBV20-1 and TRBJ1-4; D might be TRBD1 (5 bases). Germline lookup yields CDR1 DFQATT and CDR2 SNEGSKA (reference sequence). With 0 bases removed from V and 5 bases from J, the gap between germline ends came to 16 bases. The CDR3 length is 16 residues. The CDR3 sequence is CSARDPLGARNEKLFF. CDR3 DNA sequence: TGCAGTGCTAGAGATCCGCTTGGGGCCAGAAATGAAAAACTGTTTTTT.

This clonotype was observed a handful of times. V and J are TRBV29-1 and TRBJ2-7, with 15 bases lining up with TRBD2. After removal of 5 bases from V and 2 bases from J, the junction contained 13 bases not matched to a gene. Germline V gene sequence: CDR1 SQVTM, CDR2 ANQGSEA. The CDR3 runs to 18 residues. The CDR3 sequence is CSVSRWTSGRAGAYEQYF. The CDR3 DNA reads TGCAGCGTTTCAAGGTGGACTAGCGGGAGGGCTGGTGCCTACGAGCAGTACTTC.

The rearrangement links TRBV15 to TRBJ1-1; unclear D gene. The CDR3 consists of 12 residues. Germline loops: CDR1 LNHNV, CDR2 YYDKDF (reference sequence). V was shortened by 1 base and J by 4 bases, with 4 bases between the two germline ends. Here the CDR3 DNA reads TGTGCCACCAGCAGAGTGAGCACTGAAGCTTTCTTT. Its translation is CATSRVSTEAFF.

The chain uses TRBV5-1 and TRBJ2-6, with 10 bases aligning to TRBD2. CDR3 length: 18 amino acids. Germline CDR1 SGHRS, CDR2 YFSETQ. V trimming: 4 bases; J trimming: 0 bases; junction bases outside the gene matches: 7. The CDR3 reads CASSTTSGLPSGANVLTF. The CDR3 DNA is TGCGCCAGCAGCACGACTAGCGGGTTACCCTCTGGGGCCAACGTCCTGACTTTC.

In this sample, this clonotype turned up a few times. This sequence joins TRBV3-1 and TRBJ2-1; TRBD2 agrees at 11 bases. The CDR3 has 14 residues. Per the germline V gene, CDR1 is LGHDT and CDR2 is YNNKEL (reference sequence). The V and J ends lost 6 bases and 7 bases, in that order; junction bases with no gene match: 5. The CDR3 DNA reads TGTGCCAGCAGTCGTATAGCGGGGGGGAATGAGCAGTTCTTC. Translated, it gives CASSRIAGGNEQFF.

In DNA form, the CDR3 reads TGTGCCAGCAGTTTGGGGACAGGGGGTCTCTCCTACAATGAGCAGTTCTTC. Encoded protein: CASSLGTGGLSYNEQFF. The chain recombines TRBV28 with TRBJ2-1; TRBD1 matches 11 bases. Germline V gene data show CDR1 as MDHEN and CDR2 as SYDVKM. The V and J ends lost 3 bases and 0 bases, in that order; junction bases with no gene match: 4. The CDR3 is 17 amino acids.

This clonotype was counted a few times. The chain has TRBV29-1 and TRBJ2-3; D gene uncertain. Trimming shortened V by 7 bases and J by 4 bases, and 15 bases separated the two germline ends. This CDR3 is 13 amino acids long. The V gene's germline CDR1 is SQVTM and CDR2 ANQGSEA. CDR3 region: CSAKQWLADTQYF. The CDR3 DNA follows: TGCAGCGCCAAGCAGTGGCTAGCAGATACGCAGTATTTT.

The V call is TRBV7-6, the J call TRBJ2-3, with TRBD2 as a possible D gene (6 bases). The CDR3 contains 12 residues. Per germline, CDR1 SGHVS and CDR2 FNYEAQ. Trimming left V 5 bases short and J 6 bases short, with 9 bases between. This CDR3 reads CASSSGRDTQYF. The DNA for the CDR3 is TGTGCCAGCAGCAGCGGGCGGGATACGCAGTATTTT. Full variable domain (missing parts from reference TRBV7-6 and TRBJ2-3): GAGVSQSPRYKVTKRGQDVALRCDPISGHVSLYWYRQALGQGPEFLTYFNYEAQQDKSGLPNDRFSAERPEGSISTLTIQRTEQRDSAMYRCASSSGRDTQYFGPGTRLTVL.

The chain couples TRBV4-3 to TRBJ2-7, with 8 positions matching TRBD1. The ends lost 0 bases at V and 3 bases at J; junction bases unmatched: 7. Germline loops: CDR1 LGHNA, CDR2 YSLEER. The CDR3 is made up of 16 amino acids. CDR3 amino acids: CASSQDWAGGHYEQYF. The CDR3 nucleotides are TGCGCCAGCAGCCAAGATTGGGCAGGGGGCCACTACGAGCAGTACTTC.

The rearrangement joins TRBV29-1 to TRBJ2-1, with TRBD1 matching over 8 bases. With 6 bases clipped from V and 2 bases from J, the junction kept 6 bases outside the gene matches. CDR3 length: 14 residues. Germline assignment: CDR1 SQVTM and CDR2 ANQGSEA. In DNA, the CDR3 is TGCAGCGTCGATGGACAGGGAACCTACAATGAGCAGTTCTTC. This sequence encodes CSVDGQGTYNEQFF.

The chain combines TRBV28 with TRBJ1-5; unclear D gene. The CDR3 extends over 15 amino acids. Germline V lookup: CDR1 MDHEN, CDR2 SYDVKM. With 6 bases removed from V and 3 bases from J, the gap between germline ends came to 15 bases. This CDR3 is CASSRSTAYNQPQHF. The CDR3 region has the DNA TGTGCCAGCAGCCGATCAACAGCCTACAATCAGCCCCAGCATTTT.

This clonotype came up many times. The J gene is TRBJ2-7, the V gene TRBV6-2 or TRBV6-3; TRBD2 agrees at 13 bases. With V trimmed by 2 bases and J by 3 bases, 1 base remained unmatched. Germline CDR1 and CDR2: MNHEY and SVGEGT. The CDR3 is made up of 15 amino acids. CDR3 region: CASSYRTSGGYEQYF. CDR3 nucleotides: TGTGCCAGCAGTTACAGGACTAGCGGGGGCTACGAGCAGTACTTC.

The chain carries TRBV20-1 and TRBJ2-1; D is undetermined. Germline lookup yields CDR1 DFQATT and CDR2 SNEGSKA (reference sequence). Trimming removed 0 bases at V and 6 bases at J, with 12 bases between. The length of the CDR3 is 14 residues. Written as DNA, the CDR3 is TGCAGTGCTAGAGATGAGGCCAGCATCAATGAGCAGTTCTTC. Amino acid sequence: CSARDEASINEQFF.

Notes on this clonotype: This sequence may be a read error, since a much larger clone differs from it by one base. J is TRBJ2-2 and V is TRBV29-1, with D maybe TRBD2 (6 bases). CDR1 and CDR2 (germline): SQVTM, ANQGSEA. The CDR3 is made up of 14 amino acids. The ends were cut back, 6 bases at V and 2 bases at J, with 13 bases in the middle. The CDR3 here is CSVSGRANTGELFF. DNA of the CDR3: TGCAGCGTCAGCGGGCGCGCTAACACCGGGGAGCTGTTTTTT.

CDR3 sequence reads: CASSLGQGGLQETQYF. CDR3 sequence (DNA): TGTGCCAGCAGCTTAGGGCAGGGTGGACTGCAAGAGACCCAGTACTTC. The chain joins TRBV7-6 to TRBJ2-5, with D perhaps matching TRBD1 or TRBD2 (5 bases each). The V end was cut by 1 base, the J end by 2 bases, with 14 bases between. The CDR3 runs 16 residues. Germline loops: CDR1 SGHVS, CDR2 FNYEAQ. Together with reference TRBV7-6 and TRBJ2-5, the CDR3 gives the full variable domain: GAGVSQSPRYKVTKRGQDVALRCDPISGHVSLYWYRQALGQGPEFLTYFNYEAQQDKSGLPNDRFSAERPEGSISTLTIQRTEQRDSAMYRCASSLGQGGLQETQYFGPGTRLLVL.

This clonotype was observed many times. This sequence joins TRBV6-1 and TRBJ1-1, with D possibly matching TRBD1 (5 bases). V dropped 4 bases and J dropped 0 bases, with 18 bases sitting between them. CDR1 MNHNS and CDR2 SASEGT come from the germline V gene. The CDR3 covers 17 residues. This CDR3 is CASSGGRQVFVNTEAFF. In DNA, the CDR3 is TGTGCCAGCAGTGGGGGCCGGCAGGTGTTCGTGAACACTGAAGCTTTCTTT.

The V gene is TRBV10-3, the J gene TRBJ1-5; D possibly corresponds to TRBD1 (5 bases). V lost 3 bases and J lost 6, with 12 bases in between. The V gene's germline CDR1 is ENHRY and CDR2 SYGVKD. CDR3 length equals 14 residues. The CDR3 DNA reads TGTGCCATCAGTGAAGACAGTATGACTCAGCCCCAGCATTTT. Translation gives CAISEDSMTQPQHF.

The chain has TRBV25-1 and TRBJ2-1, with 7 bases identical to TRBD2. V was pared by 3 bases and J by 4 bases, with 3 bases of the junction left unmatched. In germline, CDR1 is MGHDK, CDR2 SYGVNS. The CDR3 consists of 14 residues. CDR3 sequence reads: CASSDGLGYNEQFF. The CDR3 bases are TGTGCCAGCAGTGATGGACTAGGGTACAATGAGCAGTTCTTC. The variable domain in full, completed from reference TRBV25-1 and TRBJ2-1, reads EADIYQTPRYLVIGTGKKITLECSQTMGHDKMYWYQQDPGMELHLIHYSYGVNSTEKGDLSSESTVSRIRTEHFPLTLESARPSHTSQYLCASSDGLGYNEQFFGPGTRLTVL.

The gene calls are TRBV6-2 or TRBV6-3 and TRBJ2-1; D is undetermined. The CDR3 spans 15 residues. Trimming cost V 4 bases and J 9 bases, with 19 bases left between them. Germline V gives CDR1 MNHEY, CDR2 SVGEGT. CDR3 nucleotide sequence: TGTGCCAGCAGTTTAGGCCGCCAGTCGTCCACTGAGCAGTTCTTC. Its translation: CASSLGRQSSTEQFF.

This clonotype was recorded many times. This rearrangement joins TRBV30 to TRBJ2-1, with TRBD2 identical over 12 bases. With 4 bases clipped from V and 10 bases from J, the junction kept 2 bases outside the gene matches. The germline gives CDR1 GTSNPN, CDR2 SVGIG (reference sequence). The CDR3 is 12 amino acids. CDR3 coding DNA: TGTGCCTGGAACCTAGCGGGGGGGGAGCAGTTCTTC. Its protein product is CAWNLAGGEQFF.

J is TRBJ2-1 and V is TRBV7-3; D is perhaps TRBD1 or TRBD2 (5 bases each). Germline CDR1 SGHTA, CDR2 FQGTGA. CDR3 length: 13 residues. V lost 4 bases, J lost 6 bases, and 10 bases lay in between. This CDR3 reads CASSSGPLNEQFF. The DNA for the CDR3 is TGTGCCAGCAGCTCGGGACCTCTCAATGAGCAGTTCTTC.

In this sample, this clonotype turned up a few times. The chain uses TRBV3-1 and TRBJ2-1; 7 nucleotides line up with TRBD1. Per germline, CDR1 LGHDT and CDR2 YNNKEL (reference sequence). The CDR3 length is 12 residues. Unmatched junction bases numbered 0, after V lost 1 base and J lost 9 bases. The CDR3 sequence: CASSQGQGEQFF. The CDR3 region has the DNA TGTGCCAGCAGCCAAGGACAGGGTGAGCAGTTCTTC.

J is TRBJ2-3 and V is TRBV5-1; D not certain. Trimming stripped 0 bases from V and 2 bases from J, with 10 bases between. Germline CDR1 SGHRS, CDR2 YFSETQ. CDR3 length: 15 residues. CDR3 amino acids: CASSLGDSLTDTQYF. DNA of the CDR3: TGCGCCAGCAGCTTGGGCGACTCCCTCACAGATACGCAGTATTTT.

This clonotype was detected a few times. The chain has TRBV6-1 and TRBJ2-1; TRBD1 agrees at 7 bases. Germline-derived CDR1 and CDR2 are MNHNS and SASEGT. The CDR3 is 14 residues long. Germline trimming cut 6 bases from V and 5 bases from J; bases unmatched to any gene: 7. CDR3 region: CASRTDRPDNEQFF. Here the CDR3 DNA reads TGTGCCAGCAGGACGGACAGGCCAGACAATGAGCAGTTCTTC.

This clonotype was seen ten or more times. The J gene is TRBJ2-1, the V gene TRBV12-3 or TRBV12-4, with 7 nucleotides matching TRBD2. The CDR3 runs 13 residues. V was clipped by 8 bases and J by 4 bases; unmatched bases: 5. CDR3 sequence reads: CASVQRDYNEQFF. CDR3 sequence (DNA): TGTGCCAGCGTCCAGCGGGATTACAATGAGCAGTTCTTC.

The chain is built from TRBV21-1 and TRBJ2-7; the tabulated D call, TRBD1, remains unverified against the DNA. TRBV21-1 is tagged as a pseudogene. This CDR3 has 18 residues. CDR3 coding DNA: TGTGCCAGCAGCAAAATAGGCTGCGGGACAGGGATGACCTACGAGCAGTACTTC. Amino acids: CASSKIGCGTGMTYEQYF.

This chain joins TRBV4-3 and TRBJ2-7; D is possibly TRBD2 (5 bases). The length of the CDR3 is 15 residues. Germline lookup yields CDR1 LGHNA and CDR2 YSLEER. Trimming pared 4 bases from V and 5 bases from J, leaving 18 bases between. CDR3 sequence: CASSPHSGGADEQYF. The CDR3 region has the DNA TGCGCCAGCAGCCCCCATAGTGGTGGAGCGGACGAGCAGTACTTC.

This clonotype has just a few counts. The chain has TRBV25-1 and TRBJ2-1; 8 nucleotides match TRBD2. CDR1 and CDR2 (germline): MGHDK, SYGVNS. V lost 3 bases, J lost 1 base, and 14 bases stayed unmatched. The CDR3 length is 19 residues. The CDR3 coding sequence is TGTGCCAGCAGTGATCGGGGGGGTTACAGCTCGGGGTCCTACAATGAGCAGTTCTTC. This encodes CASSDRGGYSSGSYNEQFF.

This clonotype was detected a few times. This chain uses TRBV6-2 or TRBV6-3 with TRBJ1-2; no clear D. The V end was cut by 3 bases, the J end by 4 bases, with 12 bases between. The CDR3 covers 14 residues. Germline assignment: CDR1 MNHEY and CDR2 SVGEGT. The CDR3 coding sequence is TGTGCCAGCAGTTATGACTTCCGGGGCTATGGCTACACCTTC. It yields the protein CASSYDFRGYGYTF.